This entry describes one TCR beta chain. It has no known antigen specificity. The record has no base qualities; no much larger clone is one base away. CDR1 SGHKS and CDR2 YYEKEE were looked up in the germline V gene (reference sequence). At the junction V is shortened by 0 bases and J by 6 bases; bases outside the gene matches: 16. Its CDR3 holds 18 amino acids, cysteine through phenylalanine. Here the CDR3 DNA is all that survives: 54 bases in frame from base 1. The CDR3 regions of human TCRbeta chains were subjected to immunosequencing. Per the authors' processing: Repertoire TCRs were checked for matches against a reference library of SARS-CoV-2-specific TCRs that had been generated using the MIRA antigen-specificity platform. Breadth was defined as the fraction of unique TCRs that were SARS-CoV-2-associated. Depth was defined as the fraction of total T cells that were SARS-CoV-2-associated. Using the MIRA data, each spike-specific TCR was mapped to the spike region that the TCR reacts to and placed in a CD4 or CD8 class. Log10-transformed breadth and depth values were compared by one-way ANOVA with Sidak's multiple comparisons tests. Entries here come from immuneACCESS through TCRdb and include only in-frame sequences with V and J called. Some clones fail to appear in such tables; in the studies checked, an unresolved V gene covers under half of the shortfall, and the cause of the remainder is unknown. V, J and clone size derive from that table, while D and trimming were established from the DNA sequence. This sample gives around 99,000 clones in total; roughly 90% of them show up just once. Clones ranked in the top ten supply approximately 8.9% of the sample.

The sample is drawn from a study of T cell responses to AZD1222 COVID-19 vaccine (dated by TCRdb to the early 2020s). The study in broad terms: TCR sequencing covered 230 or so trial participants: 200 to 220 given two doses of AZD1222 and about 26 given two doses of MenACWY control vaccine. Enrollment into the trials was organized by age into subgroups of 18-55, 56-69 and 70-plus years, and those subgroups contained roughly 150, 30 and 60 TCR-sequenced participants, respectively. Paper-wide results and their limitations: In the small 56-69-year group, the increase in depth fell short of significance, most likely because of low power. Because no samples from the day 14 peak response were available, repertoires could be characterized only after the peak T cell response. Vaccine-associated CD4 TCRs spanned the whole spike protein, with dominant responses in regions 160-218 and 743-854. Only six AZD1222 recipients were SARS-CoV-2 seropositive at baseline, limiting conclusions about previously exposed vaccinees. Participants were mostly white British and included more females than males, and it was suggested by the authors that clonal diversity may have been underestimated. Reportedly, almost half of the unique spike-specific TCRs recognized epitopes lying outside the regions that are mutated in the B.1.351 and B.1.1.7 variants. After two AZD1222 doses, spike-specific TCR breadth and depth were significantly higher than at day 0 and than in MenACWY recipients.

Per the publication, the time point label means: about 28 days (+/-7) after the second vaccine dose. AZD1222 recipients whose second dose came at about 4 weeks and those whose second dose came at about 12 weeks were combined into one group, since spike-specific TCR depth and breadth did not differ between the two schedules. The vaccinee samples were drawn from two UK trials, COV001 and COV002, one of which was a single-blind randomized controlled phase 2/3 trial testing AZD1222 (ChAdOx1 nCoV-19) in healthy adults. For TCRbeta chain sequencing, PBMC samples from trial participants were taken at day 0 and at day 28 after the second dose.

Recombination linked TRBV5-5 to TRBJ2-7, with TRBD1 identical over 9 junction bases. The material was peripheral blood, obtained 28 days after the second AZD1222 dose. The TCR comes from an adult who received the AZD1222 COVID-19 vaccine. The nucleotide sequence reads TGTGCCAGCAGCTTGGAGGTGACAGGGGGGTCGTGGACTAGCGAGCAGTACTTC. This encodes CASSLEVTGGSWTSEQYF.